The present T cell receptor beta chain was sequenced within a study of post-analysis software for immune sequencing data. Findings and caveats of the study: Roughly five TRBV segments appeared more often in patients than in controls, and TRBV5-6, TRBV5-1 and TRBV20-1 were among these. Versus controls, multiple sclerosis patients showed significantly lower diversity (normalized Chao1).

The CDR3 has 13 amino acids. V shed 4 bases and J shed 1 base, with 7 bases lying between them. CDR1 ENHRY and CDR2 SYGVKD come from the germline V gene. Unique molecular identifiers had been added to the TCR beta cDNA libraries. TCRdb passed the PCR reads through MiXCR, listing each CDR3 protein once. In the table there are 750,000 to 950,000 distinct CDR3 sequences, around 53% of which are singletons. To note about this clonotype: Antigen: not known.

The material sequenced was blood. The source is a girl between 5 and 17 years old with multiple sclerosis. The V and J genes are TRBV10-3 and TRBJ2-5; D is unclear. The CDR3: CAISALPQETQYF. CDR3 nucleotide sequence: TGTGCCATCAGTGCCCTACCCCAAGAGACCCAGTACTTC.